This entry describes one T cell receptor beta chain. What it binds is unknown. This specimen comes from a study of vaccination and CD4 T cells after COVID-19. Study-level results: Researchers looked at relatively few convalescent patients and had no early post-infection timepoints.

Documented treatment: roughly nine-day PBMC culture with coronavirus spike peptide pools or control peptides (ViraFEST assay). The germline gives CDR1 LGHNT, CDR2 FRNRAP. The CDR3 totals 15 residues. V lost 0 bases, J lost 6 bases, and 14 bases lay in between. The Oncomine TCR Beta short-read assay was applied to DNA of cultured CD4+ T cells. TCRdb called the PCR reads again in MiXCR, with one record for every CDR3 protein. The sample lists 10,000 or so distinct CDR3 sequences, approximately 55% occurring once. The receptor's source is a human donor who had recovered from COVID-19. Sequenced input: CD4+ T cells from blood, cultured in vitro. V gene TRBV12-5 combines with J gene TRBJ1-2; D is uncertain. CDR3 in amino acids: CASGLVPGGRNGYTF. The CDR3, as DNA: TGTGCTAGTGGTTTGGTACCGGGAGGGCGGAATGGCTACACCTTC.